Following are 12 T cell receptor beta chains from one sample sequenced in a study of radiotherapy plus CTLA-4 blockade in lung cancer (dated by TCRdb to 2016 to 2018). Library generation was performed with the immunoSEQ multiplex PCR assay. Entries here come from immuneACCESS through TCRdb and include only in-frame sequences with V and J called. Some clones fail to appear in such tables; in the studies checked, an unresolved V gene covers under half of the shortfall, and the cause of the remainder is unknown. This sample holds more than 40,000 clones; approximately 91% were observed only once. The top ten clones comprise 7.8% of the sample. The sample in question was peripheral blood, obtained from a patient treated with radiotherapy plus ipilimumab. The receptors here all came from a human donor with non-small cell lung cancer whose response to radiotherapy plus ipilimumab could not be evaluated.

V is TRBV27 and J is TRBJ2-3, with 11 bases fitting TRBD2. Germline V gene sequence: CDR1 MNHEY, CDR2 SMNVEV (reference sequence). The CDR3 loop spans 15 amino acids. With 4 bases clipped from V and 6 bases from J, the junction kept 6 bases outside the gene matches. CDR3 in DNA: TGTGCCAGCAGTTCCCCTAGCGGGGGGCGGGATACGCAGTATTTT. This encodes CASSSPSGGRDTQYF.

The genes are TRBV5-6 and TRBJ2-3; D unclear. Trimming shortened V by 2 bases and J by 3 bases, and 16 bases separated the two germline ends. The CDR3 runs 16 residues. Germline V CDR1 and CDR2: SGHDT, YYEEEE. The CDR3 sequence: CASSFSLLPRTDTQYF. For the CDR3, the DNA is TGTGCCAGCAGCTTCTCCCTCCTGCCGAGAACAGATACGCAGTATTTT.

This chain connects TRBV5-8 to TRBJ1-5; D perhaps matches TRBD1 (6 bases). Germline CDR1 is SGHTS and CDR2 is YDEGEE. With 0 bases removed from V and 2 bases from J, the gap between germline ends came to 12 bases. This CDR3 contains 16 residues. CDR3 nucleotides: TGTGCCAGCAGCTTGGAGGGGGATCGAGGCAATCAGCCCCAGCATTTT. Its protein product is CASSLEGDRGNQPQHF.

The chain has TRBV28 and TRBJ1-5, with no clear D. CDR1 and CDR2 (germline): MDHEN, SYDVKM. The CDR3 covers 15 residues. Trimming took off 3 bases at V and 1 base at J, with 10 bases between the two ends. The CDR3 DNA reads as TGTGCCAGCAGTTTCAGAGGCGGAAGCAATCAGCCCCAGCATTTT. Residues: CASSFRGGSNQPQHF.

V and J are TRBV5-1 and TRBJ2-7; TRBD1 matches 10 bases. Germline assignment: CDR1 SGHRS and CDR2 YFSETQ. CDR3 size: 14 residues. J lost 1 base, V lost 4 bases, and 2 bases had no gene match. The CDR3 here is CASSMGQGSYEQYF. CDR3 DNA: TGCGCCAGCAGCATGGGACAGGGGTCCTACGAGCAGTACTTC. The entire variable domain, with the rest obtained from reference TRBV5-1 and TRBJ2-7, is as follows: KAGVTQTPRYLIKTRGQQVTLSCSPISGHRSVSWYQQTPGQGLQFLFEYFSETQRNKGNFPGRFSGRQFSNSRSEMNVSTLELGDSALYLCASSMGQGSYEQYFGPGTRLTVT.

The chain employs TRBV6-6 and TRBJ2-3, with 8 bases identical to TRBD1. Germline assignment: CDR1 MNHNY and CDR2 SVGAGI (reference sequence). This CDR3 contains 13 residues. With V trimmed by 6 bases and J by 1 base, 0 bases remained unmatched. In DNA, the CDR3 is TGTGCCAGCAGGGGACAGGGCACAGATACGCAGTATTTT. Encoded protein: CASRGQGTDTQYF.

This chain joins TRBV6-6 and TRBJ1-1; D call uncertain. V lost 6 bases, J lost 4 bases, and 15 bases lay in between. CDR1 and CDR2 from the germline V gene are MNHNY and SVGAGI (reference sequence). There are 14 residues in the CDR3. The CDR3 nucleotides are TGTGCCAGCAGGTACACGGAACGGAGCACTGAAGCTTTCTTT. Translating it yields CASRYTERSTEAFF.

V is TRBV28 and J is TRBJ2-7; 7 bases map to TRBD2. The CDR3 loop spans 13 amino acids. The ends lost 3 bases at V and 5 bases at J; junction bases unmatched: 4. From germline, CDR1 is MDHEN and CDR2 SYDVKM. The CDR3 sequence is CASSLSGNHEQYF. CDR3 nucleotides: TGTGCCAGCAGTTTGAGCGGGAACCACGAGCAGTACTTC.

This clone came up a few times. CDR3 in DNA: TGCAGCGTTCTAGCGGGGGTCACAGATACGCAGTATTTT. Its protein is CSVLAGVTDTQYF. The chain employs TRBV29-1 and TRBJ2-3; 10 bases align to TRBD2. The J segment lost 2 bases and the V segment lost 5 bases, leaving 1 base of the junction unmatched. Germline V gene data show CDR1 as SQVTM and CDR2 as ANQGSEA. The CDR3 consists of 13 residues.

This rearrangement joins TRBV5-4 to TRBJ2-5, with TRBD2 matching 7 bases. This CDR3 region has 15 residues. With V trimmed by 4 bases and J by 5 bases, 11 bases remained unmatched. Germline V gene data show CDR1 as SGHNT and CDR2 as YYREEE (reference sequence). The CDR3 DNA sequence: TGTGCCAGCAGCCCCACGAGCGGGGATAGGGAGACCCAGTACTTC. Amino acids: CASSPTSGDRETQYF.

In this sample, this clone turned up a few times. J is TRBJ1-2 and V is TRBV5-5; a weak D match, TRBD1 (6 bases). This CDR3 spans 17 amino acids. Trimming pared 4 bases from V and 5 bases from J, leaving 24 bases between. Germline V gene data show CDR1 as SGHKS and CDR2 as YYEKEE (reference sequence). CDR3 DNA: TGTGCCAGCAGCGCATCCCTTTCGGGGGGCGTGAATTATGGCTACACCTTC. Its translation: CASSASLSGGVNYGYTF.

The CDR3 sequence is CASSSLRGYTF. As DNA, the CDR3 is TGTGCCAGCAGCTCGCTGCGTGGCTACACCTTC. The V and J genes are TRBV5-6 and TRBJ1-2; no definite D call. Germline V gene data show CDR1 as SGHDT and CDR2 as YYEEEE. V was pared by 3 bases and J by 7 bases, with 7 bases between. The CDR3 length is 11 residues. The whole variable domain, remainder taken from reference TRBV5-6 and TRBJ1-2, is DAGVTQSPTHLIKTRGQQVTLRCSPKSGHDTVSWYQQALGQGPQFIFQYYEEEERQRGNFPDRFSGHQFPNYSSELNVNALLLGDSALYLCASSSLRGYTFGSGTRLTVV.